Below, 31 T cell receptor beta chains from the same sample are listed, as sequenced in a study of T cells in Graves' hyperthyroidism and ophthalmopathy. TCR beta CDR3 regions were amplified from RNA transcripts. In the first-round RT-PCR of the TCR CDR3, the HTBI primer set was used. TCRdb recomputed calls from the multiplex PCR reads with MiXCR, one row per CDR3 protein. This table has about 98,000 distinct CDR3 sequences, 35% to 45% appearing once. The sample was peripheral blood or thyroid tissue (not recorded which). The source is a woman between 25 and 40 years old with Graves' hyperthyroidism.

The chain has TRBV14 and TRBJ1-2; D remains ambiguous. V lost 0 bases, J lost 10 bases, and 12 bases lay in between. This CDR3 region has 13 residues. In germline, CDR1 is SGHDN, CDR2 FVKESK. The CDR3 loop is CASSQDRADVYTF. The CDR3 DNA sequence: TGTGCCAGCAGCCAAGATAGGGCAGACGTCTACACCTTC.

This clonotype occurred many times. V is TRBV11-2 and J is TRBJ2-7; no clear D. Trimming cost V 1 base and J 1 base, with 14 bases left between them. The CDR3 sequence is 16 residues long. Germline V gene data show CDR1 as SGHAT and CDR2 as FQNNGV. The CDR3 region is CASSLGWDIPSYEQYF. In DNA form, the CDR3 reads TGTGCCAGCAGCTTAGGGTGGGATATCCCGTCCTACGAGCAGTACTTC.

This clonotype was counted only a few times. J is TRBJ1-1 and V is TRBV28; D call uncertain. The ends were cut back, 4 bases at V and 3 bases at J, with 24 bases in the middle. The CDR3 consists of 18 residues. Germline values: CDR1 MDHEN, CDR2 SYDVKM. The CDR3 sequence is CASSSKEITQTPHTEAFF. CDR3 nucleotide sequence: TGTGCCAGCAGTTCCAAGGAAATTACCCAGACCCCCCACACTGAAGCTTTCTTT.

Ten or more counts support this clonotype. CDR3 nucleotides: TGTGCCAGCTCTGGCGGGAGGGCGAGCACAGATACGCAGTATTTT. The encoded protein is CASSGGRASTDTQYF. The chain has TRBV2 and TRBJ2-3, with 9 bases matching TRBD2. Per germline, CDR1 SNHLY and CDR2 FYNNEI. Trimming at V came to 8 bases and at J to 0 bases, leaving 6 bases not matched to a gene. The CDR3 runs to 15 residues.

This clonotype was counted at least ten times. CDR3 region: CASSRQGANEQYF. For the CDR3, the DNA is TGCGCCAGCAGTCGACAGGGGGCAAACGAGCAGTACTTC. The V and J genes are TRBV5-1 and TRBJ2-7; 10 bases line up with TRBD1. V lost 5 bases, J lost 5 bases, and 4 bases stayed unmatched. The CDR3 covers 13 residues. CDR1 and CDR2 from the germline V gene are SGHRS and YFSETQ.

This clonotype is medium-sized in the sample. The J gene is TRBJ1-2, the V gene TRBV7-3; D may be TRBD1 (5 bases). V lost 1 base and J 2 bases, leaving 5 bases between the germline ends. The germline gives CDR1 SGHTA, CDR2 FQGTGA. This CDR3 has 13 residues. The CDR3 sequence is CASSLRGNYGYTF. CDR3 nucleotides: TGTGCCAGCAGCTTAAGGGGGAACTATGGCTACACCTTC.

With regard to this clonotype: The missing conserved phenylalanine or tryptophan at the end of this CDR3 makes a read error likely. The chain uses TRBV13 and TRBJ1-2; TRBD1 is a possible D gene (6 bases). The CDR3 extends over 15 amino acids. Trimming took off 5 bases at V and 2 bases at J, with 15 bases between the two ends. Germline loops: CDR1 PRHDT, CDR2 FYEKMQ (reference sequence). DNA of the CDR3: TGTGCCAGCAGCCCCCTAAGGGACACGAACTATGGCTACACCTCC. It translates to CASSPLRDTNYGYTS.

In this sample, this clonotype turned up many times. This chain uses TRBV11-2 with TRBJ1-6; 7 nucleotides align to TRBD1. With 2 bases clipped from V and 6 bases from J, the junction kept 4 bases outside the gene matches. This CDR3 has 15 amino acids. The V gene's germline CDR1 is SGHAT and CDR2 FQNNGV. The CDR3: CASSLLGTVNSPLHF. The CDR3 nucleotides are TGTGCCAGCAGCTTACTGGGGACAGTTAATTCACCCCTCCACTTT.

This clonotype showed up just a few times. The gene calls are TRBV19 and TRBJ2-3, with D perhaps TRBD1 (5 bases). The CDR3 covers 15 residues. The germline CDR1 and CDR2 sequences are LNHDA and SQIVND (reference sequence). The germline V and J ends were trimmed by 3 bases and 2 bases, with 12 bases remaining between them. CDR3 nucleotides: TGTGCCAGTAGTATCGAAGGGGAAGCCACAGATACGCAGTATTTT. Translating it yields CASSIEGEATDTQYF.

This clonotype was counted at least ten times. The CDR3 nucleotides are TGTGCCAGCAGCGTAGGAACTAGCAATCAGCCCCAGCATTTT. This codes for CASSVGTSNQPQHF. The gene calls are TRBV9 and TRBJ1-5; D remains unclear. The germline gives CDR1 SGDLS, CDR2 YYNGEE. The CDR3 totals 14 residues. Trimming stripped 0 bases from V and 0 bases from J, with 4 bases between.

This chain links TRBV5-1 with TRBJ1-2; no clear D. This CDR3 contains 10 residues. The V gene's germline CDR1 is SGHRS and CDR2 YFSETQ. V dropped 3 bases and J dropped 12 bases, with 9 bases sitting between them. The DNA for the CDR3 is TGCGCCAGCAGCTGGAAATGGGACACCTTC. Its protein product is CASSWKWDTF.

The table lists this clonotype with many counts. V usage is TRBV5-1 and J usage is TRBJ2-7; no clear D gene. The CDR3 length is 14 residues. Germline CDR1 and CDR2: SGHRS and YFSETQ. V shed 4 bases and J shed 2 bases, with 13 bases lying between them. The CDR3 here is CASSPSFVAYEQYF. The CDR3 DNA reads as TGCGCCAGCAGCCCCTCGTTTGTAGCCTACGAGCAGTACTTC.

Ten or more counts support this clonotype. The CDR3 nucleotides are TGTGCCACCAGCAGAAGGACAGATGGCTACACCTTC. Encoded protein: CATSRRTDGYTF. The V call is TRBV15, the J call TRBJ1-2; TRBD1 might be the D (6 bases). CDR1 and CDR2 (germline): LNHNV, YYDKDF (reference sequence). Deletions cut 2 bases from V and 6 bases from J, with 7 bases between. The CDR3 loop spans 12 amino acids. Full variable domain (remainder filled in from reference TRBV15 and TRBJ1-2): DAMVIQNPRYQVTQFGKPVTLSCSQTLNHNVMYWYQQKSSQAPKLLFHYYDKDFNNEADTPDNFQSRRPNTSFCFLDIRSPGLGDTAMYLCATSRRTDGYTFGSGTRLTVV.

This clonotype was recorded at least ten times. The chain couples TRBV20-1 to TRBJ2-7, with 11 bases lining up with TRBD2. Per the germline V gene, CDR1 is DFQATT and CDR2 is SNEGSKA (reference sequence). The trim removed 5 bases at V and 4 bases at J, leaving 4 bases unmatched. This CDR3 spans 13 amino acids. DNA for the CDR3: TGCAGTGCTCCCCGACTAGCGGGATACGAGCAGTACTTC. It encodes CSAPRLAGYEQYF.

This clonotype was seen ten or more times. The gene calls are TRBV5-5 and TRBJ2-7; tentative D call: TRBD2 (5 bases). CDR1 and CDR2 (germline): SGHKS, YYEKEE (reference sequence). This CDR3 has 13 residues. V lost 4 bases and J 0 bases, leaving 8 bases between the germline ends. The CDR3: CASSTGGSYEQYF. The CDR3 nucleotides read TGTGCCAGCAGCACTGGAGGCTCCTACGAGCAGTACTTC.

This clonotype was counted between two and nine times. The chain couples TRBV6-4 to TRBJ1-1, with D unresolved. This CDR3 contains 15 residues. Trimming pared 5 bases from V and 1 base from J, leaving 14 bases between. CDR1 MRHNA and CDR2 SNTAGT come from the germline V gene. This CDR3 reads CASSRPRRGNTEAFF. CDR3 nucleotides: TGTGCCAGCAGTAGACCAAGGAGAGGGAACACTGAAGCTTTCTTT.

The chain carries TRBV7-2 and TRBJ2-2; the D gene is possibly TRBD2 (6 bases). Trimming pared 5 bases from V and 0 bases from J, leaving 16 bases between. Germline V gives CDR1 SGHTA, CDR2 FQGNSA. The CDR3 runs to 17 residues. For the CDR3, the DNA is TGTGCCAGCAGCAGCCGCTTTAGCGGAGCGAACACCGGGGAGCTGTTTTTT. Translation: CASSSRFSGANTGELFF.

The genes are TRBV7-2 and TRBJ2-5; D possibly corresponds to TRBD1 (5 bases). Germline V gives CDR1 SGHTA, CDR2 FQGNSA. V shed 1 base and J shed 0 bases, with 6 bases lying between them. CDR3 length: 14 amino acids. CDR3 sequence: CASSLEGDQETQYF. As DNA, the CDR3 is TGTGCCAGCAGCTTAGAAGGGGACCAAGAGACCCAGTACTTC.

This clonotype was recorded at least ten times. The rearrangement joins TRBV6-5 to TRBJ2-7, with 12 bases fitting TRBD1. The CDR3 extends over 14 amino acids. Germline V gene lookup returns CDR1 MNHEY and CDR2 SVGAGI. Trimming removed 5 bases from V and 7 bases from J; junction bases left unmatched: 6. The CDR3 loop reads CASSPGQGAGEQYF. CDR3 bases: TGTGCCAGCAGTCCGGGACAGGGGGCTGGTGAGCAGTACTTC.

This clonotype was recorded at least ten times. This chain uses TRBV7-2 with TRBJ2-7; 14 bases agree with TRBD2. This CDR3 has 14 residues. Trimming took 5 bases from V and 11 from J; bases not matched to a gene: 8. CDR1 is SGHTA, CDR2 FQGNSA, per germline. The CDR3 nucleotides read TGTGCCAGCAGCGTCGGGACTAGCGGGAGTGGGAAGTACTTC. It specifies CASSVGTSGSGKYF.

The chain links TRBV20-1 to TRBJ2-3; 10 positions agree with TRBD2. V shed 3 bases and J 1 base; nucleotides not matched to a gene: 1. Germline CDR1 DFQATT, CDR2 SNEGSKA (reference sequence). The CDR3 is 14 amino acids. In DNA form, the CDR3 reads TGCAGTGCTAGGACTAGCGGGCGCACAGATACGCAGTATTTT. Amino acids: CSARTSGRTDTQYF.

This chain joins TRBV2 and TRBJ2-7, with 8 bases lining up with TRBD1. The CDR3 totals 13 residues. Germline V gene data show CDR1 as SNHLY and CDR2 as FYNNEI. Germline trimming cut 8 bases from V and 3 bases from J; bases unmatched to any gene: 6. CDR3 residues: CASVGQGLYEQYF. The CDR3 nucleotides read TGTGCCAGCGTCGGACAGGGTCTCTACGAGCAGTACTTC. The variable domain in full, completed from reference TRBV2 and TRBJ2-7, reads EPEVTQTPSHQVTQMGQEVILRCVPISNHLYFYWYRQILGQKVEFLVSFYNNEISEKSEIFDDQFSVERPDGSNFTLKIRSTKLEDSAMYFCASVGQGLYEQYFGPGTRLTVT.

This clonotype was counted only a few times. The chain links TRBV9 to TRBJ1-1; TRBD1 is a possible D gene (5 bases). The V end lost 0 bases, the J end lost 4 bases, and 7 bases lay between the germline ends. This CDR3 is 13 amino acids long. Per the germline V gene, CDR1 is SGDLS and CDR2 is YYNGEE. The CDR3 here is CASSVGGSTEAFF. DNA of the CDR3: TGTGCCAGCAGCGTAGGGGGGAGCACTGAAGCTTTCTTT.

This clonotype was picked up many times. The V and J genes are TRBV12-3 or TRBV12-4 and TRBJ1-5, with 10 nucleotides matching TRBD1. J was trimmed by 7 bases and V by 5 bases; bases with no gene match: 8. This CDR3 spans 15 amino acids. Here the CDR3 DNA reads TGTGCCAGCAGTCCTGACCAGACAGGGGGCCAGCCCCAGCATTTT. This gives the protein CASSPDQTGGQPQHF.

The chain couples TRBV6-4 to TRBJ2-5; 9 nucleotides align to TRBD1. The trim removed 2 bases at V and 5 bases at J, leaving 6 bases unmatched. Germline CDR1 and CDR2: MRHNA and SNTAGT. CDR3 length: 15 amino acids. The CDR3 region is CASSDSQDRGETQYF. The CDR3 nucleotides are TGTGCCAGCAGTGACAGCCAAGACAGGGGGGAGACCCAGTACTTC.

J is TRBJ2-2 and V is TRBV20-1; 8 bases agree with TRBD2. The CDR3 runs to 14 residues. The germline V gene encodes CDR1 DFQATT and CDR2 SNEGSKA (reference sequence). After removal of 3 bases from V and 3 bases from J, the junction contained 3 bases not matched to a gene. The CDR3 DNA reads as TGCAGTGCTAGCGGGAGGGGATACACCGGGGAGCTGTTTTTT. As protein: CSASGRGYTGELFF.

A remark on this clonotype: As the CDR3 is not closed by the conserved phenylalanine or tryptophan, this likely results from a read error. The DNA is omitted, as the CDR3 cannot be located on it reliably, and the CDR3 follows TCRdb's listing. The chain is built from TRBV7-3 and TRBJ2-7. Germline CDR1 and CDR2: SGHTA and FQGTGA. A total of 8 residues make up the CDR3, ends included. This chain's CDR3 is CASSSSGA.

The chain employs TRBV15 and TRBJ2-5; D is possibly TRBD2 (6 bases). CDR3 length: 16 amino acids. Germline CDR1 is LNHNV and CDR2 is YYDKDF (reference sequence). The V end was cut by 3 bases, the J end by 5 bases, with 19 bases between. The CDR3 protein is CATSSDRLGGEETQYF. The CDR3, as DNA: TGTGCCACCAGCAGCGACCGACTAGGCGGGGAGGAGACCCAGTACTTC.

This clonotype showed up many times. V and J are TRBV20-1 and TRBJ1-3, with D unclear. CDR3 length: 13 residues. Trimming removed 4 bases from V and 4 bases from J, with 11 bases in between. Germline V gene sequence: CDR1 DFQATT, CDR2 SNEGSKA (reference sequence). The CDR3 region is CSATKSSGNTIYF. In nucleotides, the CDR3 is TGCAGTGCTACCAAAAGTAGCGGAAACACCATATATTTT.

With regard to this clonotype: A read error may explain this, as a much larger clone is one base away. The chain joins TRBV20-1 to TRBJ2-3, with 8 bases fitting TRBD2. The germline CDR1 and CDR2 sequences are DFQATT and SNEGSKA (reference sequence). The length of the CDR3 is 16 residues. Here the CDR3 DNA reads TGCAGTGCTGGAGATCAGCGGGGGACTAGCACAGATACGCAGTATTTT. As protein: CSAGDQRGTSTDTQYF.

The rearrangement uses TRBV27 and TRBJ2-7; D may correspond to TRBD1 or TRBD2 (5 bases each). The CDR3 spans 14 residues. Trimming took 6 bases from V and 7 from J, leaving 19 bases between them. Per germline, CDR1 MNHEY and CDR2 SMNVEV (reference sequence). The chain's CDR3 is CASSLTGFKGEQYF. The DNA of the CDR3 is TGTGCCAGCAGCCTAACGGGATTCAAGGGGGAGCAGTACTTC.